These 5 T cell receptor beta chains originate from one sample sequenced in a study of T-cell memory formation after mild COVID-19. TCRdb called the 5' RACE reads again in MiXCR, with one record for every CDR3 protein. The repertoire holds about 470,000 distinct CDR3 sequences, with 18% as singletons. Sequencing was performed on PBMCs or a T cell subset sorted from them (not recorded which). The source of these receptors is an adult woman who had mild COVID-19 (a few samples of this study predate the infection). Cell type and time point are not known.

This clonotype appeared many times. One end of the junction varies from germline; a read error may be responsible. This chain connects TRBV5-1 to TRBJ2-7, with 7 positions matching TRBD1. The CDR3 is made up of 12 amino acids. Germline V lookup: CDR1 SGHRS, CDR2 YFSETQ. The CDR3, as DNA: TGTGCCAGCAGTCGGGACAGCTACGAGCAGTACTTC. It translates to CASSRDSYEQYF.

V and J are TRBV7-8 and TRBJ1-5; D is uncertain. The CDR3 has 14 residues. Germline V gene lookup returns CDR1 SGHVS and CDR2 FQNEAQ. The germline V and J ends were trimmed by 6 bases and 7 bases, with 16 bases remaining between them. CDR3 nucleotides: TGTGCCAGCAGGGCTTCGGTCGGGTGGCAGCCCCAGCATTTT. Translating gives CASRASVGWQPQHF.

This clonotype has a single count. This chain connects TRBV12-3 or TRBV12-4 to TRBJ1-1; weak D call: TRBD1 (6 bases). Trimming stripped 3 bases from V and 0 bases from J, with 11 bases between. This CDR3 comprises 15 residues. CDR3 region: CASSFGGGVNTEAFF. The CDR3 nucleotides are TGTGCCAGCAGTTTTGGAGGGGGAGTGAACACTGAAGCTTTCTTT.

V is TRBV20-1 and J is TRBJ1-5, with 12 positions matching TRBD1. V shed 6 bases, J shed 7 bases, and the junction held 4 bases outside the gene matches. The CDR3 runs to 13 residues. The germline gives CDR1 DFQATT, CDR2 SNEGSKA (reference sequence). Written as DNA, the CDR3 is TGCAGTGCCTGGGACAGGGGGCAGCAGCCCCAGCATTTT. It encodes CSAWDRGQQPQHF.

This clonotype has more than one count but fewer than ten. The chain employs TRBV20-1 and TRBJ2-1; 8 bases agree with TRBD1. Germline trimming cut 0 bases from V and 4 bases from J; bases unmatched to any gene: 5. Germline V gene data show CDR1 as DFQATT and CDR2 as SNEGSKA (reference sequence). The CDR3 covers 15 residues. The CDR3 region has the DNA TGCAGTGCTAGAGAGACAGGGGACCTTTACAATGAGCAGTTCTTC. It yields the protein CSARETGDLYNEQFF.